The entry that follows covers one T cell receptor (beta chain) sequence. The antigen it recognizes is unknown. Base-call qualities are not available, and no considerably larger clone is one nucleotide away. This specimen belongs to a study of blood T cells in healthy people across ages (dated by TCRdb to the mid-2010s). As for the study more broadly: In model experiments, roughly one uniquely barcoded TCR beta cDNA molecule per two T cells was captured by template switching. Age-related changes in TCR beta repertoire diversity were measured in the study by deep sequencing normalized with unique cDNA molecular identifiers. The donors were split into four age groups: young (average about 16 years), middle-aged (roughly 39), aged (roughly 65) and long-lived (under 90). Donors of different ages were randomly distributed across sequencing lanes to avoid experimental bias. Two additional independent replicas of 1 million unique cDNA reads from the same blood draw were analyzed for two donors (one aged 18 to 30 and one aged 80 or older).

Library method: 5' RACE. Sequencing relied on an Illumina HiSeq 2500. A second 7 to 11 cycle PCR used a sample-barcoded 5' primer and a J-beta primer mix. Each TCR beta cDNA molecule received a unique molecular identifier from a template-switch 5' adaptor carrying 12 random nucleotides. Each sample yielded at least 2.5 million CDR3-containing paired-end reads. All of the RNA was converted into first-strand cDNA using the Mint cDNA synthesis kit, with a TRBC-specific oligonucleotide serving as the primer. After uracil-DNA glycosylase treatment, a first 18-cycle PCR used universal primers M1SS and BC2_uni_R on all cDNA. As for the original processing: For normalization, 1 million high-quality reads were randomly selected from each sample, with every read carrying a distinct molecular identifier. Reads with shared molecular identifiers were discarded instead of being binned into consensus sequences. MiTCR, with a Q25 quality threshold and the strictest error-elimination algorithm, was used for CDR3 identification, clonotype clustering and error correction. A nonparametric unseen species model with Euler transformation was used to estimate a lower bound on total TCR beta diversity. TCRdb reran the public reads through fastp at Q25 and MiXCR, keeping productive beta chains. Each entry merges the rows of one CDR3 protein and shows their most common DNA and genes. The V and J calls here are based on TCRdb, not the publication. The sample table records some 1 million distinct CDR3 sequences; 40% to 50% of these occur just once. The ten largest clones add up to approximately 20% of the sample.

Systemically healthy Caucasian individuals from Russia, 35 to 40 in total and aged about 6 to 95 years, were included as donors. Each donor gave approximately 9.4 milliliters of peripheral blood, drawn into EDTA-treated Vacutainer tubes. PBMCs were isolated by Ficoll-Paque density-gradient centrifugation, with at least 7 million obtained per sample. Trizol reagent was used to extract total RNA from PBMCs, with at least 5.5 micrograms per sample. For every donor, an aliquot of PBMCs went through flow cytometry to measure the percentages of naive CD45RAhigh/CD27high T cells. Broader findings and caveats from the paper: Observed TCR beta diversity per million T cells fell roughly linearly with age, and a significant reduction was already apparent by age about 36. A strong correlation was found between observed TCR beta diversity and the percentage of naive T cells measured by flow cytometry. Total diversity estimates from one million sequenced T cells were considered lower bounds and underestimates. Since profiling was done on bulk unsorted PBMCs, naive and antigen-experienced compartments could not be conclusively compared. The long-lived group showed more naive CD4+ T cells, fewer expanded clones and increased TCR diversity than the aged group, suggesting age selection. The CMV infection status of donors was not known, potentially confounding age-related changes in expanded clonotypes.

The source material was blood. The receptor was derived from a woman aged 60 to 75 in good health.

In nucleotides, the sequence is TGTGCCAGCAGCCTAGGGCAGGGGATTGGCTACACCTTC. The translation is CASSLGQGIGYTF. Recombination joined TRBV7-3 with TRBJ1-2, with TRBD1 perhaps the D gene, on 6 matching bases. Deletion took 5 bases off V and 7 bases off J, with a span of 14 bases between the germline ends. Per the germline V gene, SGHTA is the CDR1 and FQGTGA is the CDR2. The cysteine opens and the phenylalanine closes a CDR3 of 13 amino acids. Only the CDR3 part of the read is kept: 39 bases, read in frame from the first base. The full variable domain, with segments outside the CDR3 supplied by the reference TRBV7-3 and TRBJ1-2 proteins, appears as GAGVSQTPSNKVTEKGKYVELRCDPISGHTALYWYRQSLGQGPEFLIYFQGTGAADDSGLPNDRFFAVRPEGSVSTLKIQRTERGDSAVYLCASSLGQGIGYTFGSGTRLTVV.